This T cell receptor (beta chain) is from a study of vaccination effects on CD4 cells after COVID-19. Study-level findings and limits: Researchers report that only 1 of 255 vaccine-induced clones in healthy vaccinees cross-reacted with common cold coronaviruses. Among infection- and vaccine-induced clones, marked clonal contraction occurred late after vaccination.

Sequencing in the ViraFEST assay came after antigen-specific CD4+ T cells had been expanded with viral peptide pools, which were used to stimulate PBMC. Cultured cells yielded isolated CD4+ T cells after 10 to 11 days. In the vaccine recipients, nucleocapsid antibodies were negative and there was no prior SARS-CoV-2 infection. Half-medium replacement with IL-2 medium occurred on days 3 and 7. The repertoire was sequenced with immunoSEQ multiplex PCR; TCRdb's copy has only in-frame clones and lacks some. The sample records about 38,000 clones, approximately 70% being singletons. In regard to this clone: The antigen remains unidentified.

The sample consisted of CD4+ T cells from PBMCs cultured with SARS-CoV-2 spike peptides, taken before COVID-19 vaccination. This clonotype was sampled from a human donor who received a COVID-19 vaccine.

CDR3 sequence (DNA): TGTGCCAGCAGCTTCCCGGGTTCACCCCTCCACTTT. Encoded protein: CASSFPGSPLHF. The V gene is TRBV7-2, the J gene TRBJ1-6; no clear D gene. CDR3 size: 12 residues. Germline V lookup: CDR1 SGHTA, CDR2 FQGNSA. V was cut by 3 bases and J by 9 bases, with 6 bases left in between.